The TCR beta chain described here comes from a study of PD-1 blockade in classical Hodgkin lymphoma. Described time point: cycle 4 day 1 (C4D1), after more than five weeks of nivolumab. Every patient experienced relapse after autologous stem cell transplantation, and brentuximab vedotin exposure varied. Using immunoSEQ multiplex PCR, the repertoire was profiled, and TCRdb retains in-frame clones only, with some absent. The sample holds under 20,000 clones, about 80% seen once. The sample holds a few counts of this clone. This CDR3 contains 15 residues. CDR1 and CDR2 (germline): GTSNPN, SVGIG (reference sequence). V shed 5 bases, J shed 4 bases, and the junction held 8 bases outside the gene matches.

This sequence was found in a human donor with classical Hodgkin lymphoma. This chain connects TRBV30 to TRBJ2-2; 9 nucleotides align to TRBD1. Source: peripheral blood mononuclear cells (PBMCs), taken before the fourth cycle of nivolumab. The CDR3 DNA follows: TGTGCCTGGGAGAGACAGGGGGTAGGCACCGGGGAGCTGTTTTTT. The encoded protein is CAWERQGVGTGELFF.